The next 10 T cell receptor beta chains were all read from a single sample in a study of blood T cell repertoires in COVID-19. The assay was immunoSEQ multiplex PCR, and TCRdb's table has in-frame clones only and misses some. The table records 390,000 or so clones, around 91% of them present only once. The specimen was peripheral blood. Receptors were obtained from a man aged 18 to 35 with active or convalescent COVID-19.

The chain combines TRBV5-1 with TRBJ2-1, with TRBD2 identical over 8 bases. Germline trimming cut 5 bases from V and 3 bases from J; bases unmatched to any gene: 10. Germline-derived CDR1 and CDR2 are SGHRS and YFSETQ. The CDR3 contains 16 residues. This CDR3 reads CASRPTSGEVYNEQFF. In nucleotides, the CDR3 is TGCGCCAGCAGACCAACTAGCGGCGAGGTCTACAATGAGCAGTTCTTC.

The chain couples TRBV6-5 to TRBJ1-1, with D possibly TRBD1 on 6 matching bases. V gave up 2 bases and J gave up 4 bases, with 11 bases separating them. Germline V gives CDR1 MNHEY, CDR2 SVGAGI. The CDR3 totals 14 residues. CDR3 nucleotide sequence: TGTGCCAGCAGTTACAGGGAGGGGGGCACTGAAGCTTTCTTT. Translation: CASSYREGGTEAFF.

The chain has TRBV2 and TRBJ2-7, with unresolved D. Trimming pared 7 bases from V and 2 bases from J, leaving 12 bases between. This CDR3 region has 13 residues. Germline CDR1 and CDR2: SNHLY and FYNNEI. The CDR3 region has the DNA TGTGCCAGCACCCGACAATCGACCTACGAGCAGTACTTC. It codes for CASTRQSTYEQYF.

J is TRBJ2-7 and V is TRBV6-1; TRBD1 might be the D (5 bases). Trimming pared 3 bases from V and 7 bases from J, leaving 19 bases between. The CDR3 loop spans 15 amino acids. The germline V gene encodes CDR1 MNHNS and CDR2 SASEGT. The CDR3 spells CASSDQGILRREQYF. The CDR3 DNA reads TGTGCCAGCAGTGATCAGGGTATCCTACGACGGGAGCAGTACTTC.

The J gene is TRBJ2-3, the V gene TRBV28; 15 bases fit TRBD2. The CDR3 runs 15 residues. V trimming: 8 bases; J trimming: 5 bases; junction bases outside the gene matches: 5. CDR1 MDHEN and CDR2 SYDVKM come from the germline V gene. CDR3 DNA sequence: TGTGCCAGCCGGGGACTAGCGGGGGGACAAGATACGCAGTATTTT. This encodes CASRGLAGGQDTQYF.

The V gene is TRBV6-2 or TRBV6-3, the J gene TRBJ2-1; 9 nucleotides match TRBD1. The junction had 15 bases not matched to a gene; V was cut back by 0 bases and J by 6 bases. CDR1 and CDR2 from the germline V gene are MNHEY and SVGEGT. This CDR3 has 19 amino acids. The CDR3 loop reads CASSYSGTGTTRRSNEQFF. The CDR3 coding sequence is TGTGCCAGCAGTTACTCCGGGACAGGGACGACCCGGAGGTCCAATGAGCAGTTCTTC.

This clone was observed a few times. The rearrangement uses TRBV19 and TRBJ2-2, with 7 bases aligning to TRBD1. The germline CDR1 and CDR2 sequences are LNHDA and SQIVND (reference sequence). V shed 7 bases and J 8 bases; nucleotides not matched to a gene: 13. The CDR3 runs to 15 residues. CDR3 bases: TGTGCCAGTATCGAACAGGGGTCCGGTATGGGGGAGCTGTTTTTT. Translating gives CASIEQGSGMGELFF.

CDR3: CASSPPGQSKPYEQYF. The CDR3 region has the DNA TGTGCCAGCTCACCACCAGGACAATCTAAACCCTACGAGCAGTACTTC. This chain joins TRBV18 and TRBJ2-7; D is possibly TRBD1 (5 bases). V gave up 0 bases and J gave up 2 bases, with 14 bases separating them. CDR3 length equals 16 residues. CDR1 is KGHSH, CDR2 LQKENI, per germline. Full variable domain (missing parts from reference TRBV18 and TRBJ2-7): NAGVMQNPRHLVRRRGQEARLRCSPMKGHSHVYWYRQLPEEGLKFMVYLQKENIIDESGMPKERFSAEFPKEGPSILRIQQVVRGDSAAYFCASSPPGQSKPYEQYFGPGTRLTVT.

As regards this clone: Other DNA sequences from this sample encode an identical CDR3 as well. The V call is TRBV27, the J call TRBJ1-6; D is uncertain. This CDR3 has 12 residues. Trimming stripped 5 bases from V and 6 bases from J, with 5 bases between. CDR1 MNHEY and CDR2 SMNVEV come from the germline V gene (reference sequence). The CDR3 region is CASSPINSPLHF. The CDR3 DNA reads TGTGCCAGCAGTCCCATTAATTCACCCCTCCACTTT.

CDR3 nucleotides: TGTGCCAGCACCCCTGACATATTCAGGCATTACGAGCAGTACTTC. The encoded protein is CASTPDIFRHYEQYF. The chain couples TRBV7-8 to TRBJ2-7; D remains ambiguous. This CDR3 comprises 15 residues. V was pared by 7 bases and J by 4 bases, with 20 bases between. Germline V gives CDR1 SGHVS, CDR2 FQNEAQ.